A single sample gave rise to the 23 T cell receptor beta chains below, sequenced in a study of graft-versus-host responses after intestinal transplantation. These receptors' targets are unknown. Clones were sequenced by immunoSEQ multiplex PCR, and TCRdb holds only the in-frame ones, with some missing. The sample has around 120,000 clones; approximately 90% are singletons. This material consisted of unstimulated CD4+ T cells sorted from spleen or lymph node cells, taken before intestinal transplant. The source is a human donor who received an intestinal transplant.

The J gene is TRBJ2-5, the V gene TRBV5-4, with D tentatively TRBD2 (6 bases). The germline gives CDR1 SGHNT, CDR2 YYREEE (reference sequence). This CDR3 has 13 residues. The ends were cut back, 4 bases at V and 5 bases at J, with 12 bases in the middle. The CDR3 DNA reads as TGTGCCAGCAGCCCCGGGGGTAGGGAGACCCAGTACTTC. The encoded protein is CASSPGGRETQYF.

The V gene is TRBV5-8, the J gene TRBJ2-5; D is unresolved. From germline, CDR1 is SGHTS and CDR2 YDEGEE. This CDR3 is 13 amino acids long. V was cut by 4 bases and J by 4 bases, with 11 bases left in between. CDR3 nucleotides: TGTGCCAGCAGCGTGCAGGCGCCAGAGACCCAGTACTTC. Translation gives CASSVQAPETQYF.

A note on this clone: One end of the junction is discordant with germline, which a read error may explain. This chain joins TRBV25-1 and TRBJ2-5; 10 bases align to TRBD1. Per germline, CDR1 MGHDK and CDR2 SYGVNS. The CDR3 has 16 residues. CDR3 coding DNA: TGTGCAAGCAAGGGGATCCGGGACAGGGGCTTAGAGACCCAGTACTTC. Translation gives CASKGIRDRGLETQYF. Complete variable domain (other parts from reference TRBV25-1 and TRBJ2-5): EADIYQTPRYLVIGTGKKITLECSQTMGHDKMYWYQQDPGMELHLIHYSYGVNSTEKGDLSSESTVSRIRTEHFPLTLESARPSHTSQYLCASKGIRDRGLETQYFGPGTRLLVL.

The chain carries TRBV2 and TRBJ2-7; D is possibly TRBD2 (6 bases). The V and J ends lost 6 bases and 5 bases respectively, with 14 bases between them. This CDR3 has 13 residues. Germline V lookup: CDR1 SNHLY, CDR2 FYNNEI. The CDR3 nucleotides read TGTGCCAGCAGCAGGAGGGACGCCGACGAGCAGTACTTC. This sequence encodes CASSRRDADEQYF.

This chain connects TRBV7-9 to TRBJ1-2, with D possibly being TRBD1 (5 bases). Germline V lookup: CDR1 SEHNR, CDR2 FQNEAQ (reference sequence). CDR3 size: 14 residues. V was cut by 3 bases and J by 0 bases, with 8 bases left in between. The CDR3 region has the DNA TGTGCCAGCAGCTTGACAGTCGCTAACTATGGCTACACCTTC. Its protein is CASSLTVANYGYTF.

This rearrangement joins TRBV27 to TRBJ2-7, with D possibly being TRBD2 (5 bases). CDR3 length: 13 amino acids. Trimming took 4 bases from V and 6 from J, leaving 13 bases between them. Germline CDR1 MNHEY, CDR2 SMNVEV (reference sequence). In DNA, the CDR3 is TGTGCCAGCAGTTCCCAGGCTCGGGGCGAGCAGTACTTC. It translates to CASSSQARGEQYF.

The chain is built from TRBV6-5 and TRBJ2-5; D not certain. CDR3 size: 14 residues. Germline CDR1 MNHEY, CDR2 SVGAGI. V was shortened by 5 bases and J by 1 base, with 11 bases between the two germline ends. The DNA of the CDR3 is TGTGCCAGCAGTCCGTTGACTGGCCAAGAGACCCAGTACTTC. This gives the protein CASSPLTGQETQYF.

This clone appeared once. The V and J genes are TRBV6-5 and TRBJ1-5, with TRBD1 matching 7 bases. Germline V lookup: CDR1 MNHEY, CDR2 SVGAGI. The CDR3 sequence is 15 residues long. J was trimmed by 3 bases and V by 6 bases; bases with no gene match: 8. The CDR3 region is CASRETGPNNQPQHF. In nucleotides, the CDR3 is TGTGCCAGCAGGGAGACAGGGCCTAACAATCAGCCCCAGCATTTT.

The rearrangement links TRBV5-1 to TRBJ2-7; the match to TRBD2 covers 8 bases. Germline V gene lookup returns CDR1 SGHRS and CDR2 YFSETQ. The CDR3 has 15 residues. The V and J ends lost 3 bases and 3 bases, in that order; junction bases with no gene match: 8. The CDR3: CASSYTGGDLYEQYF. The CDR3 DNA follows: TGCGCCAGCAGCTACACGGGAGGGGACCTCTACGAGCAGTACTTC.

This CDR3 is CASSKGGGNQPQHF. CDR3 bases: TGTGCCAGTAGTAAAGGGGGGGGTAATCAGCCCCAGCATTTT. J is TRBJ1-5 and V is TRBV19; maybe TRBD1 (6 bases). The germline CDR1 and CDR2 sequences are LNHDA and SQIVND (reference sequence). Trimming shortened V by 4 bases and J by 4 bases, and 11 bases separated the two germline ends. This CDR3 has 14 residues. The complete variable domain, with remaining parts taken from reference TRBV19 and TRBJ1-5, reads DGGITQSPKYLFRKEGQNVTLSCEQNLNHDAMYWYRQDPGQGLRLIYYSQIVNDFQKGDIAEGYSVSREKKESFPLTVTSAQKNPTAFYLCASSKGGGNQPQHFGDGTRLSIL.

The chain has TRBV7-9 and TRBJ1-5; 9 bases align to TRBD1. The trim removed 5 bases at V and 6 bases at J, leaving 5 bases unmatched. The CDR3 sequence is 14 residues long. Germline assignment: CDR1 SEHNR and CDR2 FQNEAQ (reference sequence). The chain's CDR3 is CASSGGTGSQPQHF. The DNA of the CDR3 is TGTGCCAGCAGCGGAGGGACAGGGAGTCAGCCCCAGCATTTT.

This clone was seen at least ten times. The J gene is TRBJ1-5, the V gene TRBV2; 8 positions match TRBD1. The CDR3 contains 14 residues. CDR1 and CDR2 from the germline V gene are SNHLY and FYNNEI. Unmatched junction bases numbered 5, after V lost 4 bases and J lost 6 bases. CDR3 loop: CASSADRGIQPQHF. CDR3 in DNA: TGTGCCAGCAGTGCCGACAGGGGAATTCAGCCCCAGCATTTT.

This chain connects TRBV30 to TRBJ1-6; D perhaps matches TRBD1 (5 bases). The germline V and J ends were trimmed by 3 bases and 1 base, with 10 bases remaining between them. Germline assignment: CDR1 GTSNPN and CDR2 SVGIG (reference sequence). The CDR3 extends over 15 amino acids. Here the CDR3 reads CAWRVGGSYNSPLHF. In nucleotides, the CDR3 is TGTGCCTGGAGGGTGGGGGGATCCTATAATTCACCCCTCCACTTT.

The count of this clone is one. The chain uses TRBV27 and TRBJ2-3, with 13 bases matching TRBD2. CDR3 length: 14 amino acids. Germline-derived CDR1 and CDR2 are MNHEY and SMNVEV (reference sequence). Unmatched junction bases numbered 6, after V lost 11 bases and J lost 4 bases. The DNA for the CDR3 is TGTGCCTGCGGACTAGCGGGAGTCCCAGATACGCAGTATTTT. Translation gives CACGLAGVPDTQYF.

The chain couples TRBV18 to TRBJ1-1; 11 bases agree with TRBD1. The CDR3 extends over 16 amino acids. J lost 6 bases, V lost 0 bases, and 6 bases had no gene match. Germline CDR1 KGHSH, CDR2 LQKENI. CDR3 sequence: CASSPPGTGGRAEAFF. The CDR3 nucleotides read TGTGCCAGCTCACCACCCGGGACAGGGGGTCGGGCTGAAGCTTTCTTT.

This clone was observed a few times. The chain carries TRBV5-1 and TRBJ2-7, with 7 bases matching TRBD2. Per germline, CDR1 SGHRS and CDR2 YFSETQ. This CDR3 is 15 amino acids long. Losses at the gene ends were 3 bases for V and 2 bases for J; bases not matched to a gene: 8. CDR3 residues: CASSWGGLLTYEQYF. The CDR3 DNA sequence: TGCGCCAGCAGCTGGGGGGGACTCCTTACCTACGAGCAGTACTTC.

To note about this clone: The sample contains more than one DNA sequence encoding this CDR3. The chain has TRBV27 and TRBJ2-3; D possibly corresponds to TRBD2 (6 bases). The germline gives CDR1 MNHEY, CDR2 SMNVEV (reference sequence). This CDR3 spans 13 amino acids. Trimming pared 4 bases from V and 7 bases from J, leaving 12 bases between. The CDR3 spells CASSSGTANTQYF. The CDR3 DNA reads TGTGCCAGCAGTTCGGGGACTGCCAATACGCAGTATTTT.

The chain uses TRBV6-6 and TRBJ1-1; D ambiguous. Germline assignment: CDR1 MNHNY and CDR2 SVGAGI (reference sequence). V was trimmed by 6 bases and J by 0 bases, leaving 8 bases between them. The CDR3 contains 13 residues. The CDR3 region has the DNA TGTGCCAGCAGCCTCGTAATGAACACTGAAGCTTTCTTT. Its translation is CASSLVMNTEAFF.

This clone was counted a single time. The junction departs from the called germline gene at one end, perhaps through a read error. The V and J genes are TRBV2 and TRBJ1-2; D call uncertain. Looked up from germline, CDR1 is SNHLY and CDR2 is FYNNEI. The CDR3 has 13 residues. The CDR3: CASSSQWSYGHTF. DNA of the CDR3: TGTGCCAGCAGTTCGCAGTGGAGCTATGGCCACACCTTC. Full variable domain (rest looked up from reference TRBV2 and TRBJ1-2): EPEVTQTPSHQVTQMGQEVILRCVPISNHLYFYWYRQILGQKVEFLVSFYNNEISEKSEIFDDQFSVERPDGSNFTLKIRSTKLEDSAMYFCASSSQWSYGHTFGSGTRLTVV.

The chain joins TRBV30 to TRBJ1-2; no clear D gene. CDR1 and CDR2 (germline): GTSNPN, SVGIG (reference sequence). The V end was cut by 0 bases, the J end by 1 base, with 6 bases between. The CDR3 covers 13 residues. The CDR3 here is CAWSVYGNYGYTF. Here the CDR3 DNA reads TGTGCCTGGAGTGTATACGGTAACTATGGCTACACCTTC.

The CDR3 DNA reads as TGCAGCGCCCAAACCGGCTCCTACAATGAGCAGTTCTTC. It specifies CSAQTGSYNEQFF. This chain joins TRBV29-1 and TRBJ2-1, with D unclear. This CDR3 is 13 amino acids long. V lost 7 bases, J lost 0 bases, and 10 bases lay in between. Per the germline V gene, CDR1 is SQVTM and CDR2 is ANQGSEA.

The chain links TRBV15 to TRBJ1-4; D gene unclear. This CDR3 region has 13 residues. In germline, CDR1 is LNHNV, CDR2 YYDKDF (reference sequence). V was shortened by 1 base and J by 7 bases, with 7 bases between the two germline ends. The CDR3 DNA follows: TGTGCCACCAGCAGAGTGGGGAGTGAAAAACTGTTTTTT. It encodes CATSRVGSEKLFF.

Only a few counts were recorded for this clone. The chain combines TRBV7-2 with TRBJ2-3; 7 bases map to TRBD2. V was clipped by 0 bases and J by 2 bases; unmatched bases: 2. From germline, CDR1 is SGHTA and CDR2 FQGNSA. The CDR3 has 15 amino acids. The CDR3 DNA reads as TGTGCCAGCAGCTTAGCGGGGGGGTACACAGATACGCAGTATTTT. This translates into CASSLAGGYTDTQYF.